One TCR beta chain is described in this entry. Its cognate antigen is unknown. The sample is drawn from a study of OX40 agonist ivuxolimab in advanced cancers. Whole-study context: At roughly 83% male, the cohort had a mean age of 60 years, ranging from roughly 20 to 85.

The assay was immunoSEQ multiplex PCR, and TCRdb's table has in-frame clones only and misses some. This table has some 50,000 clones, around 78% appearing once. Study-level findings and limits: In general, CD8+ T cells held more expanded clones than CD4+ did, on average.

The V end was cut by 0 bases, the J end by 0 bases, with 6 bases between. CDR3 length: 14 residues. Germline V gene lookup returns CDR1 MNHEY and CDR2 SVGAGI. Sample: CD4+ or CD8+ T cells sorted from blood, taken in a trial of the OX40 agonist ivuxolimab. The chain is built from TRBV6-5 and TRBJ2-7; D remains ambiguous. This clonotype was sampled from an adult with an advanced solid tumor such as melanoma, head and neck, liver or kidney cancer. CDR3 loop: CASSYSQASYEQYF. DNA for the CDR3: TGTGCCAGCAGTTACTCCCAGGCCTCCTACGAGCAGTACTTC.